The 20 T cell receptor beta chains given below trace back to one sample, sequenced in a study of T-cell reconstitution after alpha-beta-depleted transplantation in children (dated by TCRdb to the mid-2010s). The sample's treatment or condition, from its label and the paper: allogeneic hematopoietic cell transplantation with graft depleted of TCRalphabeta T cells and CD19 B cells. Preparation of the library involved PCR. The instrument given in TCRdb is Illumina HiSeq 2500. To normalize quantification of the TCRbeta repertoire, the TCR libraries were built with molecular barcoding that relied on unique molecular identifiers. TCRdb itself trimmed the public reads at Q25 with fastp, ran MiXCR and retained productive beta chains. Each entry merges the rows of one CDR3 protein and shows their most common DNA and genes. This sample comprises 77,000 or so distinct CDR3 sequences, 15% to 20% of them detected only once. Clones ranked in the top ten supply less than 60% of the sample.

The specimen comprised PBMCs, mostly from graft donor cells, sampled 360 days after TCRalphabeta/CD19-depleted stem cell transplant. The receptors shown here come from a male patient aged 2 to 9 who had a stem cell transplant for acute lymphoblastic leukemia, so the T cells may come from the graft donor.

This clonotype was counted at least ten times. The chain uses TRBV29-1 and TRBJ1-2; 7 bases line up with TRBD1. J lost 1 base, V lost 1 base, and 6 bases had no gene match. CDR3 length: 15 residues. CDR1 and CDR2 from the germline V gene are SQVTM and ANQGSEA. The CDR3 protein is CSVEAPGQSNYGYTF. CDR3 DNA sequence: TGCAGCGTTGAAGCCCCGGGACAGAGTAACTATGGCTACACCTTC.

V and J are TRBV20-1 and TRBJ2-2; no clear D. The CDR3 runs to 16 residues. V lost 0 bases, J lost 2 bases, and 13 bases lay in between. The V gene's germline CDR1 is DFQATT and CDR2 SNEGSKA (reference sequence). The CDR3 loop is CSARDGLAENTGELFF. For the CDR3, the DNA is TGCAGTGCTAGAGATGGATTGGCGGAAAACACCGGGGAGCTGTTTTTT.

This clonotype has a single count. The chain links TRBV6-5 to TRBJ2-3; the D gene is possibly TRBD1 (6 bases). From germline, CDR1 is MNHEY and CDR2 SVGAGI. V shed 2 bases and J shed 4 bases, with 13 bases lying between them. This CDR3 has 15 amino acids. CDR3 nucleotides: TGTGCCAGCAGTTACACAGGGTTGGGGGCAGATACGCAGTATTTT. As protein: CASSYTGLGADTQYF.

This clonotype has just a few counts. This rearrangement joins TRBV7-9 to TRBJ2-1, with 8 bases fitting TRBD2. The J segment lost 6 bases and the V segment lost 4 bases, leaving 11 bases of the junction unmatched. This CDR3 is built from 16 residues. CDR1 is SEHNR, CDR2 FQNEAQ, per germline (reference sequence). CDR3: CASSSPGLGVLNEQFF. The CDR3 bases are TGTGCCAGCAGCTCCCCGGGACTAGGCGTTCTCAATGAGCAGTTCTTC.

This clonotype was observed a few times. The CDR3 region has the DNA TGTGCCATCAGCCTGGGGCACAATGAGCAGTTCTTC. This encodes CAISLGHNEQFF. The rearrangement links TRBV10-3 to TRBJ2-1; possible D gene TRBD1, 5 bases. CDR1 and CDR2 from the germline V gene are ENHRY and SYGVKD. V lost 6 bases and J lost 5, with 8 bases in between. This CDR3 contains 12 residues.

V usage is TRBV4-1 and J usage is TRBJ2-4, with TRBD2 identical over 16 bases. The CDR3 is 18 residues long. Trimming cost V 3 bases and J 4 bases; bases outside gene matches: 6. CDR1 is MGHRA, CDR2 YSYEKL, per germline. CDR3 nucleotides: TGCGCCAGCAGCCAGGGGACTAGCGGGAGGGCCTTGAAAAACATTCAGTACTTC. Amino acids: CASSQGTSGRALKNIQYF.

This clonotype was seen at least ten times. The chain is built from TRBV12-3 or TRBV12-4 and TRBJ1-5; a possible D gene is TRBD1 (5 bases). The CDR3 totals 16 residues. Trimming stripped 3 bases from V and 0 bases from J, with 12 bases between. The CDR3 sequence: CASSFGGAPSNQPQHF. CDR3 bases: TGTGCCAGCAGTTTTGGGGGTGCTCCTAGCAATCAGCCCCAGCATTTT.

Ten or more counts support this clonotype. The gene calls are TRBV7-9 and TRBJ1-5, with 8 positions matching TRBD1. V dropped 2 bases and J dropped 7; count of bases not matched to a gene: 4. CDR1 and CDR2 (germline): SEHNR, FQNEAQ (reference sequence). The CDR3 has 14 residues. The CDR3 DNA is TGTGCCAGCAGCTTAAGCAGGGGGCACCAGCCCCAGCATTTT. Encoded protein: CASSLSRGHQPQHF.

This clonotype was observed at least ten times. V is TRBV5-1 and J is TRBJ2-5, with TRBD2 matching over 10 bases. CDR1 is SGHRS and CDR2 is YFSETQ in the germline V gene. This CDR3 spans 15 amino acids. J lost 4 bases, V lost 1 base, and 4 bases had no gene match. CDR3 sequence (DNA): TGCGCCAGCAGCTTGACTAGCGGGATGTTAGAGACCCAGTACTTC. Protein sequence: CASSLTSGMLETQYF.

V is TRBV5-1 and J is TRBJ2-5; TRBD2 matches 7 bases. The germline V gene has CDR1 SGHRS and CDR2 YFSETQ. This CDR3 has 15 amino acids. V lost 1 base to trimming and J lost 1 base; unmatched junction nucleotides: 4. The CDR3 nucleotides read TGCGCCAGCAGCTTGAGCGGGACTATCCAAGAGACCCAGTACTTC. It specifies CASSLSGTIQETQYF.

This rearrangement joins TRBV6-1 to TRBJ2-6; D not certain. Between the trimmed V and J ends, which lost 10 bases and 0 bases, there was a span of 16 bases. The length of the CDR3 is 16 residues. Germline CDR1 is MNHNS and CDR2 is SASEGT. DNA for the CDR3: TGTGCCACCGGATATTTACAGCCCTCTGGGGCCAACGTCCTGACTTTC. This gives the protein CATGYLQPSGANVLTF.

This clonotype was observed a handful of times. This chain links TRBV2 with TRBJ2-5; possible D gene TRBD2, 6 bases. The V end lost 4 bases, the J end lost 7 bases, and 19 bases lay between the germline ends. The length of the CDR3 is 15 residues. Germline V gives CDR1 SNHLY, CDR2 FYNNEI. CDR3 in amino acids: CASSGYLGFGGTQYF. The DNA for the CDR3 is TGTGCCAGCAGTGGTTATCTGGGTTTCGGGGGGACCCAGTACTTC. The variable domain in full, completed from reference TRBV2 and TRBJ2-5, reads EPEVTQTPSHQVTQMGQEVILRCVPISNHLYFYWYRQILGQKVEFLVSFYNNEISEKSEIFDDQFSVERPDGSNFTLKIRSTKLEDSAMYFCASSGYLGFGGTQYFGPGTRLLVL.

This clonotype was counted between two and nine times. The chain employs TRBV4-1 and TRBJ2-6, with 8 bases matching TRBD2. The V gene's germline CDR1 is MGHRA and CDR2 YSYEKL. The length of the CDR3 is 18 residues. V shed 1 base, J shed 0 bases, and the junction held 5 bases outside the gene matches. CDR3 sequence reads: CASSQGTSPLSGANVLTF. The CDR3 DNA reads TGCGCCAGCAGCCAAGGGACTAGCCCACTCTCTGGGGCCAACGTCCTGACTTTC.

J is TRBJ2-1 and V is TRBV12-3 or TRBV12-4, with 9 positions matching TRBD2. The V gene end was trimmed by 6 bases and the J gene end by 3 bases; junction bases not matched to a gene: 12. This CDR3 spans 17 amino acids. CDR3 protein: CASRRGTSPHFYNEQFF. CDR3 bases: TGTGCCAGCAGAAGGGGGACTAGCCCTCACTTCTACAATGAGCAGTTCTTC.

The V and J genes are TRBV2 and TRBJ2-1; 9 nucleotides match TRBD2. Per the germline V gene, CDR1 is SNHLY and CDR2 is FYNNEI. The CDR3 sequence is 15 residues long. The ends lost 1 base at V and 8 bases at J; junction bases unmatched: 6. The CDR3 sequence is CASSEVRTSVDEQFF. The CDR3 DNA sequence: TGTGCCAGCAGTGAAGTCCGGACTAGCGTCGATGAGCAGTTCTTC.

This clonotype was counted between two and nine times. V gene TRBV3-1 combines with J gene TRBJ1-2; D gene ambiguous. Trimming stripped 0 bases from V and 2 bases from J, with 16 bases between. This CDR3 contains 17 residues. The germline gives CDR1 LGHDT, CDR2 YNNKEL (reference sequence). The CDR3 region has the DNA TGTGCCAGCAGCCAAGATAGAGGCAGGCACGCGAACTATGGCTACACCTTC. Translation: CASSQDRGRHANYGYTF. Filled out from reference TRBV3-1 and TRBJ1-2, the complete variable domain reads DTAVSQTPKYLVTQMGNDKSIKCEQNLGHDTMYWYKQDSKKFLKIMFSYNNKELIINETVPNRFSPKSPDKAHLNLHINSLELGDSAVYFCASSQDRGRHANYGYTFGSGTRLTVV.

This chain's CDR3 is CASSLDSGFTGELFF. DNA for the CDR3: TGTGCCAGCAGCTTAGATTCCGGGTTCACCGGGGAGCTGTTTTTT. The chain couples TRBV11-3 to TRBJ2-2; D gene ambiguous. With 0 bases removed from V and 4 bases from J, the gap between germline ends came to 9 bases. Germline V gives CDR1 SGHNT, CDR2 YENEEA. The CDR3 totals 15 residues.

This rearrangement joins TRBV6-1 to TRBJ2-1; 8 bases line up with TRBD2. CDR3 size: 19 residues. CDR1 and CDR2 from the germline V gene are MNHNS and SASEGT. The trim removed 6 bases at V and 0 bases at J, leaving 16 bases unmatched. DNA for the CDR3: TGTGCCAGCAGCAAAACAGGGACTAGGTTGGATAGCTCCTACAATGAGCAGTTCTTC. It translates to CASSKTGTRLDSSYNEQFF.

CDR3 bases: TGCAGCGTCGCTATCCCGTCGACAGGGCGCACAGATACGCAGTATTTT. Its protein product is CSVAIPSTGRTDTQYF. The chain recombines TRBV29-1 with TRBJ2-3, with TRBD1 matching over 7 bases. The V gene's germline CDR1 is SQVTM and CDR2 ANQGSEA. The CDR3 totals 16 residues. The trim removed 6 bases at V and 1 base at J, leaving 13 bases unmatched.

The chain recombines TRBV3-1 with TRBJ2-7, with 9 bases fitting TRBD2. The junction had 7 bases not matched to a gene; V was cut back by 0 bases and J by 7 bases. In germline, CDR1 is LGHDT, CDR2 YNNKEL (reference sequence). The CDR3 sequence is 15 residues long. DNA of the CDR3: TGTGCCAGCAGCCAAGAGGCTAGCGGGATGTTTGAGCAGTACTTC. Protein: CASSQEASGMFEQYF.